This T cell receptor beta chain was identified during a study of cytomegalovirus exposure and HLA in healthy donors. Remarks on this clone: The antigen is undetermined.

Primers included in the PCR were 60 Vbeta and 13 Jbeta primers. Produced via immunoSEQ multiplex PCR; TCRdb's table is partial and in-frame only. This table holds roughly 68,000 clones, roughly 80% found once. Findings and limits, study-wide: Presence/absence analyses assumed roughly uniform sequencing depth across donors.

Sequencing was carried out using PBMCs. This TCR was recovered from a woman aged 30 to 39 in good health and CMV-seropositive.

CDR3 residues: CSARDLDEQFF. CDR3 DNA sequence: TGCAGTGCTAGAGATCTCGATGAGCAGTTCTTC. This chain connects TRBV20-1 to TRBJ2-1, with unresolved D. The germline gives CDR1 DFQATT, CDR2 SNEGSKA (reference sequence). Trimming stripped 0 bases from V and 8 bases from J, with 5 bases between. This CDR3 contains 11 residues.